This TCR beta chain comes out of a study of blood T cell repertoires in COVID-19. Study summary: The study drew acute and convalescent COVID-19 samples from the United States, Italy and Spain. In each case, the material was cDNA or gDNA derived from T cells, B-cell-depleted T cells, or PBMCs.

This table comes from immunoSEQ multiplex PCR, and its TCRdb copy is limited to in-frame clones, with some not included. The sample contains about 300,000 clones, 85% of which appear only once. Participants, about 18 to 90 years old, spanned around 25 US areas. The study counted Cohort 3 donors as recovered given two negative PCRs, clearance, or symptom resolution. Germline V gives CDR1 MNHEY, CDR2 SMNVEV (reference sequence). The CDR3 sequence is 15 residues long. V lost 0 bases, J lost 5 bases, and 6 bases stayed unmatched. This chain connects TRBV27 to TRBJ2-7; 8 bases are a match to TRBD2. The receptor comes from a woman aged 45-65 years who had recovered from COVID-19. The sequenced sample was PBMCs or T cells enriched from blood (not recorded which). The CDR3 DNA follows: TGTGCCAGCAGTTTATCTCCGGGGGGGGTCGACGAGCAGTACTTC. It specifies CASSLSPGGVDEQYF.